These 32 T cell receptor beta chains were sequenced from one sample in a study of cytomegalovirus exposure and HLA in healthy donors. With 60 Vbeta and 13 Jbeta primers, the PCR was carried out. Produced via immunoSEQ multiplex PCR; TCRdb's table is partial and in-frame only. The table includes 110,000 or so clones, 65% to 75% detected once. The sequenced sample was PBMCs. Source of these receptors: a woman aged 40 to 50 in good health and CMV-seropositive.

The V and J genes are TRBV18 and TRBJ2-3; 10 nucleotides agree with TRBD1. The V segment lost 5 bases and the J segment 1 base; nucleotides outside the gene matches: 3. CDR1 is KGHSH and CDR2 is LQKENI in the germline V gene. CDR3 length: 15 amino acids. CDR3 sequence reads: CASSGQGEGTDTQYF. CDR3 nucleotide sequence: TGTGCCAGCTCAGGACAGGGGGAAGGCACAGATACGCAGTATTTT.

The chain has TRBV19 and TRBJ2-1; 7 positions agree with TRBD2. There are 15 residues in the CDR3. Germline V gene sequence: CDR1 LNHDA, CDR2 SQIVND (reference sequence). The trim removed 1 base at V and 3 bases at J, leaving 3 bases unmatched. For the CDR3, the DNA is TGTGCCAGTAGTATAGGGAGCGGGATCTACAATGAGCAGTTCTTC. Translated, it gives CASSIGSGIYNEQFF.

This clone was observed a single time. The rearrangement joins TRBV11-2 to TRBJ2-2, with 13 bases aligning to TRBD2. The CDR3 spans 16 residues. After removal of 6 bases from V and 6 bases from J, the junction contained 7 bases not matched to a gene. CDR1 is SGHAT, CDR2 FQNNGV, per germline. This chain's CDR3 is CASRRTSGGASGELFF. For the CDR3, the DNA is TGTGCCAGCAGACGAACTAGCGGGGGGGCCTCCGGGGAGCTGTTTTTT.

The chain couples TRBV7-9 to TRBJ2-5, with D perhaps matching TRBD1 (6 bases). Trimming took 1 base from V and 5 from J, leaving 8 bases between them. The CDR3 is 13 residues long. Germline CDR1 and CDR2: SEHNR and FQNEAQ (reference sequence). CDR3: CASSLVQGETQYF. Here the CDR3 DNA reads TGTGCCAGCAGCTTAGTTCAGGGGGAGACCCAGTACTTC.

The genes are TRBV7-9 and TRBJ2-5; 11 bases fit TRBD1. The length of the CDR3 is 15 residues. CDR1 and CDR2 (germline): SEHNR, FQNEAQ (reference sequence). Trimming took 0 bases from V and 6 from J; bases not matched to a gene: 3. This CDR3 is CASSLAGTGGKTQYF. The CDR3 region has the DNA TGTGCCAGCAGCTTAGCCGGGACAGGGGGAAAGACCCAGTACTTC.

The chain is built from TRBV4-1 and TRBJ1-1; 11 nucleotides line up with TRBD1. The CDR3 extends over 14 amino acids. The trim removed 8 bases at V and 1 base at J, leaving 3 bases unmatched. The germline V gene has CDR1 MGHRA and CDR2 YSYEKL. In DNA form, the CDR3 reads TGCGCCAGCGGACAGGGGGCACCGAACACTGAAGCTTTCTTT. It translates to CASGQGAPNTEAFF.

The table lists this clone with a few counts. The rearrangement joins TRBV6-6 to TRBJ1-5; 7 bases are shared with TRBD1. Germline V CDR1 and CDR2: MNHNY, SVGAGI (reference sequence). This CDR3 is 14 amino acids long. J lost 9 bases, V lost 4 bases, and 9 bases had no gene match. CDR3 DNA: TGTGCCAGCAGTTTGGGACAGCCTTCGGGGCCCCAGCATTTT. Residues: CASSLGQPSGPQHF.

J is TRBJ2-7 and V is TRBV5-1; 8 nucleotides agree with TRBD2. CDR3 size: 14 residues. V lost 3 bases to trimming and J lost 2 bases; unmatched junction nucleotides: 4. Germline V gives CDR1 SGHRS, CDR2 YFSETQ. In nucleotides, the CDR3 is TGCGCCAGCAGCTATTTAGCGGGACCCTACGAGCAGTACTTC. Translating it yields CASSYLAGPYEQYF.

The CDR3 coding sequence is TGTGCCAGCAGCTTCCTCTTGGGGCCCTCTGGAAACACCATATATTTT. The encoded protein is CASSFLLGPSGNTIYF. The chain recombines TRBV7-9 with TRBJ1-3; tentative D call: TRBD1 (5 bases). Germline V gene data show CDR1 as SEHNR and CDR2 as FQNEAQ (reference sequence). This CDR3 contains 16 residues. With 3 bases removed from V and 0 bases from J, the gap between germline ends came to 12 bases.

This clone was seen only once. The genes are TRBV7-9 and TRBJ2-2; 13 bases align to TRBD2. Germline V gene lookup returns CDR1 SEHNR and CDR2 FQNEAQ (reference sequence). The V segment lost 6 bases and the J segment 5 bases; nucleotides outside the gene matches: 0. The CDR3 runs to 14 residues. As DNA, the CDR3 is TGTGCCAGCAGGACTAGCGGGGGGACCGGGGAGCTGTTTTTT. Its protein is CASRTSGGTGELFF. Based on the CDR3 plus reference TRBV7-9 and TRBJ2-2, the full variable domain is DTGVSQNPRHKITKRGQNVTFRCDPISEHNRLYWYRQTLGQGPEFLTYFQNEAQLEKSRLLSDRFSAERPKGSFSTLEIQRTEQGDSAMYLCASRTSGGTGELFFGEGSRLTVL.

The chain has TRBV7-2 and TRBJ1-2; D remains ambiguous. Trimming took 0 bases from V and 3 from J, leaving 8 bases between them. The germline V gene has CDR1 SGHTA and CDR2 FQGNSA. The CDR3 runs 14 residues. The CDR3 reads CASSLAKGDYGYTF. The CDR3 DNA sequence: TGTGCCAGCAGCTTAGCCAAGGGAGACTATGGCTACACCTTC.

A single count supports this clone. The junction differs from germline at one of its ends, possibly a read error. V and J are TRBV7-7 and TRBJ2-3; 14 bases agree with TRBD2. Looked up from germline, CDR1 is SSHAT and CDR2 is FNYEAQ (reference sequence). The CDR3 runs 15 residues. CDR3 region: CASSTGLAGADTQYF. DNA for the CDR3: TGTGCTAGCAGCACGGGACTAGCGGGAGCTGATACGCAGTATTTT.

CDR3 in DNA: TGTGCCAGCAGCCTCGGACAGGAAAACACCATATATTTT. Translating it yields CASSLGQENTIYF. J is TRBJ1-3 and V is TRBV7-6, with 7 bases aligning to TRBD1. The germline gives CDR1 SGHVS, CDR2 FNYEAQ. The CDR3 contains 13 residues. Losses at the gene ends were 5 bases for V and 6 bases for J; bases not matched to a gene: 4.

V gene TRBV6-5 combines with J gene TRBJ2-7; the D gene is possibly TRBD2 (6 bases). V was shortened by 0 bases and J by 6 bases, with 12 bases between the two germline ends. The length of the CDR3 is 14 residues. Germline assignment: CDR1 MNHEY and CDR2 SVGAGI. The CDR3 DNA reads TGTGCCAGCAGTTACTCGAATATCGGGGGCGAGCAGTACTTC. It yields the protein CASSYSNIGGEQYF.

This clone showed up just once. The gene calls are TRBV7-2 and TRBJ1-5; TRBD1 is a possible D gene (5 bases). Germline loops: CDR1 SGHTA, CDR2 FQGNSA. With 5 bases removed from V and 4 bases from J, the gap between germline ends came to 9 bases. There are 13 residues in the CDR3. The CDR3 coding sequence is TGTGCCAGCAGCACCCGACAGAATCAGCCCCAGCATTTT. Its translation: CASSTRQNQPQHF.

This chain's CDR3 is CAISPGQGSDNEQFF. In DNA form, the CDR3 reads TGTGCCATCAGTCCGGGACAGGGGTCCGACAATGAGCAGTTCTTC. The chain uses TRBV10-3 and TRBJ2-1, with 10 bases fitting TRBD1. The CDR3 loop spans 15 amino acids. Losses at the gene ends were 5 bases for V and 5 bases for J; bases not matched to a gene: 6. Per the germline V gene, CDR1 is ENHRY and CDR2 is SYGVKD.

V is TRBV6-6 and J is TRBJ1-2, with D unresolved. Germline CDR1 reads MNHNY; CDR2 reads SVGAGI (reference sequence). The CDR3 runs 14 residues. V was clipped by 0 bases and J by 5 bases, with 10 bases between them. As DNA, the CDR3 is TGTGCCAGCAGTTACTCCGACTCGCGGTATGGCTACACCTTC. Its translation: CASSYSDSRYGYTF.

The chain employs TRBV27 and TRBJ2-7, with unresolved D. This CDR3 contains 14 residues. Germline CDR1 is MNHEY and CDR2 is SMNVEV (reference sequence). The V end was cut by 2 bases, the J end by 2 bases, with 10 bases between. In nucleotides, the CDR3 is TGTGCCAGCAGTTTACTGAACGGAGCCTACGAGCAGTACTTC. Protein sequence: CASSLLNGAYEQYF.

This clone was seen a single time. The V and J genes are TRBV30 and TRBJ1-3, with unresolved D. CDR3 length equals 16 residues. Germline CDR1 reads GTSNPN; CDR2 reads SVGIG (reference sequence). V shed 2 bases and J shed 1 base, with 15 bases lying between them. CDR3 sequence (DNA): TGTGCCTGGAGTATCGGGTTAGTCCTGTCTGGAAACACCATATATTTT. It encodes CAWSIGLVLSGNTIYF.

The rearrangement uses TRBV2 and TRBJ2-1, with 10 bases matching TRBD2. The germline V gene has CDR1 SNHLY and CDR2 FYNNEI. CDR3 length: 16 residues. With V trimmed by 6 bases and J by 0 bases, 5 bases remained unmatched. The DNA of the CDR3 is TGTGCCAGCAGCGGGAGCGGGGGGGCCTCCTACAATGAGCAGTTCTTC. Translating gives CASSGSGGASYNEQFF.

The chain uses TRBV5-6 and TRBJ1-2; tentative D call: TRBD1 (5 bases). This CDR3 comprises 14 residues. V was clipped by 1 base and J by 5 bases, with 12 bases between them. Germline CDR1 reads SGHDT; CDR2 reads YYEEEE. CDR3 coding DNA: TGTGCCAGCAGCTTGTGGGGGGGAAAATATGGCTACACCTTC. This translates into CASSLWGGKYGYTF.

This chain links TRBV5-1 with TRBJ2-3, with TRBD1 matching 7 bases. The CDR3 runs to 15 residues. V shed 4 bases, J shed 5 bases, and the junction held 10 bases outside the gene matches. CDR1 is SGHRS and CDR2 is YFSETQ in the germline V gene. CDR3: CASSDREALGDTQYF. Here the CDR3 DNA reads TGCGCCAGCAGCGACAGGGAAGCGTTGGGAGATACGCAGTATTTT.

The rearrangement joins TRBV7-9 to TRBJ2-1; TRBD1 matches 9 bases. The CDR3 is 15 amino acids. The trim removed 5 bases at V and 3 bases at J, leaving 5 bases unmatched. Germline V gene lookup returns CDR1 SEHNR and CDR2 FQNEAQ (reference sequence). CDR3 sequence reads: CASSLRQGDYNEQFF. The DNA for the CDR3 is TGTGCCAGCAGCCTTAGACAGGGGGACTACAATGAGCAGTTCTTC.

The chain couples TRBV4-3 to TRBJ1-1, with D unclear. CDR1 is LGHNA and CDR2 is YSLEER in the germline V gene. The CDR3 has 14 amino acids. Trimming left V 1 base short and J 6 bases short, with 12 bases between. The CDR3 loop is CASSQGPGLPEAFF. In DNA form, the CDR3 reads TGCGCCAGCAGCCAAGGCCCCGGTCTCCCTGAAGCTTTCTTT.

J is TRBJ2-7 and V is TRBV12-5, with 7 bases matching TRBD1. This CDR3 has 17 amino acids. V was clipped by 4 bases and J by 1 base; unmatched bases: 13. Germline V lookup: CDR1 LGHNT, CDR2 FRNRAP. The CDR3: CASGSHKDRVKSYEQYF. In DNA form, the CDR3 reads TGTGCTAGTGGTTCGCACAAAGACAGGGTTAAATCCTACGAGCAGTACTTC.

This chain connects TRBV12-5 to TRBJ1-1, with D possibly TRBD1 on 6 matching bases. The V gene's germline CDR1 is LGHNT and CDR2 FRNRAP. Deletions cut 3 bases from V and 0 bases from J, with 8 bases between. The CDR3 extends over 14 amino acids. The CDR3 nucleotides read TGTGCTAGTGGTTTCGGACAGTTGAACACTGAAGCTTTCTTT. It specifies CASGFGQLNTEAFF.

The chain recombines TRBV6-5 with TRBJ1-1; perhaps TRBD1 as D (6 bases). The germline V and J ends were trimmed by 7 bases and 0 bases, with 12 bases remaining between them. The CDR3 is 14 residues long. The germline V gene has CDR1 MNHEY and CDR2 SVGAGI. CDR3 residues: CASNRDNLNTEAFF. For the CDR3, the DNA is TGTGCCAGCAATCGGGACAACTTGAACACTGAAGCTTTCTTT.

A few counts support this clone. The genes are TRBV7-2 and TRBJ2-1; 9 nucleotides align to TRBD1. Germline CDR1 is SGHTA and CDR2 is FQGNSA. The V gene end was trimmed by 5 bases and the J gene end by 9 bases; junction bases not matched to a gene: 5. CDR3 length: 13 amino acids. The CDR3 protein is CASSPQGAGEQFF. The CDR3 DNA reads TGTGCCAGCAGCCCACAGGGGGCTGGTGAGCAGTTCTTC.

This clone was detected once. This CDR3 is also generated by other DNA sequences in the sample. The V and J genes are TRBV5-1 and TRBJ2-3; 7 bases match TRBD2. The V gene's germline CDR1 is SGHRS and CDR2 YFSETQ. The CDR3 runs 15 residues. V trimming: 0 bases; J trimming: 3 bases; junction bases outside the gene matches: 4. The CDR3 DNA reads TGCGCCAGCAGCTTGGGCGGGAGTAGTACAGATACGCAGTATTTT. It yields the protein CASSLGGSSTDTQYF.

The rearrangement joins TRBV5-6 to TRBJ2-7; no clear D gene. Trimming took 4 bases from V and 4 from J, leaving 9 bases between them. The germline gives CDR1 SGHDT, CDR2 YYEEEE. The CDR3 sequence is 12 residues long. CDR3 protein: CASSPSGYEQYF. The CDR3 nucleotides read TGTGCCAGCAGCCCGTCCGGGTACGAGCAGTACTTC. The variable domain in full, with the rest retrieved from reference TRBV5-6 and TRBJ2-7, is DAGVTQSPTHLIKTRGQQVTLRCSPKSGHDTVSWYQQALGQGPQFIFQYYEEEERQRGNFPDRFSGHQFPNYSSELNVNALLLGDSALYLCASSPSGYEQYFGPGTRLTVT.

CDR3 sequence (DNA): TGTGCCAGCAGAAGCCGGGACAGGGCGAACATTCAGTACTTC. It encodes CASRSRDRANIQYF. The rearrangement joins TRBV6-1 to TRBJ2-4; TRBD1 agrees at 9 bases. CDR3 length: 14 amino acids. J lost 7 bases, V lost 6 bases, and 7 bases had no gene match. CDR1 is MNHNS and CDR2 is SASEGT in the germline V gene.

This clone was seen more than once but under ten times. The rearrangement links TRBV5-4 to TRBJ1-4; D is unresolved. CDR3 length: 14 amino acids. V was pared by 3 bases and J by 7 bases, with 13 bases between. CDR1 is SGHNT, CDR2 YYREEE, per germline (reference sequence). CDR3 in DNA: TGTGCCAGCAGCTCGGGGTTAAGGAGTGAAAAACTGTTTTTT. As protein: CASSSGLRSEKLFF.